This T cell receptor (beta chain) was retrieved from a study of spatial heterogeneity in lung cancer. Findings and caveats of the study: Circulating ubiquitous expanded tumor TCRs were observed more frequently at resection than at follow-up.

Turning to this clonotype: Its antigen is not known.

Each CDR3 protein is one row after TCRdb ran MiXCR on the 5' RACE reads. Of tens of thousands of distinct CDR3 sequences in the sample, about 3% were seen once. The time point denotes: sample taken at primary tumor resection. Whole RNA was taken from tumor, nontumor lung or frozen PBMC; it was then sequenced unsorted. The receptor's source is a female donor with early-stage non-small cell lung cancer. The sequencing used PBMCs, collected at surgery.

CDR3 protein: CASSQGSGSGNTIYF. CDR3 in DNA: TGTGCCAGCAGCCAAGGGAGCGGCTCTGGAAACACCATATATTTT. The V gene is TRBV7-7, the J gene TRBJ1-3; unclear D gene. Per the germline V gene, CDR1 is SSHAT and CDR2 is FNYEAQ (reference sequence). CDR3 size: 15 residues. V was cut by 5 bases and J by 0 bases, with 11 bases left in between.